This T cell receptor beta chain derives from a study of blood T cell repertoires in COVID-19. As for the study in general: Italy, Spain and the United States were the sources of the convalescent and acute COVID-19 samples.

In the source study's methods: By means of reference gene primer amplification, nucleated cell counts were estimated. Here immunoSEQ multiplex PCR was the method, and the copy in TCRdb shows in-frame clones only, minus some. D and trimming come from the DNA, and the V and J calls and clone size come from that table. The data contain 150,000 to 200,000 clones, around 83% of them seen just once; the ten biggest clones take up 7%. Per germline, CDR1 SGDLS and CDR2 YYNGEE. The V end lost 4 bases, the J end lost 4 bases, and 17 bases lay between the germline ends. The CDR3 has 15 residues. This clonotype originated in a woman older than 75 in a cohort sampled during active or convalescent COVID-19. The chain has TRBV9 and TRBJ1-2; D is perhaps TRBD1 (6 bases). The sequencing sample was made of peripheral blood. In DNA form, the CDR3 reads TGTGCCAGCAGCCCGATGCGGGAGGGGGGCTATGGCTACACCTTC. This gives the protein CASSPMREGGYGYTF.